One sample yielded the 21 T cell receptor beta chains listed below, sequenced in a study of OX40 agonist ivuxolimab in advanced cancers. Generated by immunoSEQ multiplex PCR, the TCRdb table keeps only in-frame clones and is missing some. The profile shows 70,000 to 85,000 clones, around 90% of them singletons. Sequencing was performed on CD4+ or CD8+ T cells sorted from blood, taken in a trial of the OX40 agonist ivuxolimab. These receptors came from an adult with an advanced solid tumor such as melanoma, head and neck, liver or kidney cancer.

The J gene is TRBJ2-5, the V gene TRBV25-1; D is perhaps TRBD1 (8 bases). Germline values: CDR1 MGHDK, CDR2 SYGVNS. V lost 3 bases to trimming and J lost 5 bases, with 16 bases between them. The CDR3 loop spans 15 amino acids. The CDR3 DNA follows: TGTGCCAGCAGTGATGCCGGACAGGGAGGGGAGACCCAGTACTTC. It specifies CASSDAGQGGETQYF.

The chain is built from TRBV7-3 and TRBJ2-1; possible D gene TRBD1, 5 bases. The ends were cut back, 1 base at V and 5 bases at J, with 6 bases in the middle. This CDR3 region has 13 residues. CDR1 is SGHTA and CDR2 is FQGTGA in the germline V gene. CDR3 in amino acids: CASSLKGNNEQFF. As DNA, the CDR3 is TGTGCCAGCAGCTTAAAGGGGAACAATGAGCAGTTCTTC. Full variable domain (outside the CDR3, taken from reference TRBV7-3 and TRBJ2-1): GAGVSQTPSNKVTEKGKYVELRCDPISGHTALYWYRQSLGQGPEFLIYFQGTGAADDSGLPNDRFFAVRPEGSVSTLKIQRTERGDSAVYLCASSLKGNNEQFFGPGTRLTVL.

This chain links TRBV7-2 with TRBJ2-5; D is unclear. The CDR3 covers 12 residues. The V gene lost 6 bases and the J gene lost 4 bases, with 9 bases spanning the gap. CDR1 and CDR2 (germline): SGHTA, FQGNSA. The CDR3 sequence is CASRGQRETQYF. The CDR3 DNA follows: TGTGCCAGCAGAGGTCAGAGAGAGACCCAGTACTTC. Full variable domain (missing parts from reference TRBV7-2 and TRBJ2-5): GAGVSQSPSNKVTEKGKDVELRCDPISGHTALYWYRQSLGQGLEFLIYFQGNSAPDKSGLPSDRFSAERTGGSVSTLTIQRTQQEDSAVYLCASRGQRETQYFGPGTRLLVL.

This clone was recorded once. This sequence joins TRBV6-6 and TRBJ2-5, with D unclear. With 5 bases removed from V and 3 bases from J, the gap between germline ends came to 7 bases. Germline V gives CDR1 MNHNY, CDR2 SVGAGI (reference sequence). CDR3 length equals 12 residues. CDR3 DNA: TGTGCCAGCAGTATCTCGGAAGAGACCCAGTACTTC. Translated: CASSISEETQYF.

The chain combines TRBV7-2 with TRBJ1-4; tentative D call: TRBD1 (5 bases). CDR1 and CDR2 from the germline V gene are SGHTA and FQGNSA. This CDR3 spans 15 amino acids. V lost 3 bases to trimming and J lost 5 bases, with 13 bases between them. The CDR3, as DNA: TGTGCCAGCAGCTTCCGTGACAGAGAGAATGAAAAACTGTTTTTT. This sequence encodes CASSFRDRENEKLFF.

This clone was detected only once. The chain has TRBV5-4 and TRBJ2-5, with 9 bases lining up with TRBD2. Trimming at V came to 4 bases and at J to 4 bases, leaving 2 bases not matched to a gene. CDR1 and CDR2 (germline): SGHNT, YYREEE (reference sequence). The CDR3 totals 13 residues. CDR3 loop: CASSRAGGETQYF. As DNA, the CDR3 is TGTGCCAGCAGCCGAGCGGGAGGAGAGACCCAGTACTTC. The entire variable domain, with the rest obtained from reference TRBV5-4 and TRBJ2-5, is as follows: ETGVTQSPTHLIKTRGQQVTLRCSSQSGHNTVSWYQQALGQGPQFIFQYYREEENGRGNFPPRFSGLQFPNYSSELNVNALELDDSALYLCASSRAGGETQYFGPGTRLLVL.

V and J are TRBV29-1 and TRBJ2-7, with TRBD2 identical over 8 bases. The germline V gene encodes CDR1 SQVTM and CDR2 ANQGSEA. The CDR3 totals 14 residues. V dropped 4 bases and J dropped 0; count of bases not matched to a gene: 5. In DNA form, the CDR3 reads TGCAGCGTTGGACTAGCGCGTAACTCCTACGAGCAGTACTTC. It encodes CSVGLARNSYEQYF.

The CDR3 is CASSPGSIGVYEQYF. CDR3 nucleotide sequence: TGTGCCAGCAGTCCTGGCTCCATCGGGGTTTATGAGCAGTACTTC. The genes are TRBV7-2 and TRBJ2-7, with D perhaps matching TRBD2 (5 bases). The CDR3 extends over 15 amino acids. The germline CDR1 and CDR2 sequences are SGHTA and FQGNSA. V was clipped by 6 bases and J by 7 bases, with 22 bases between them.

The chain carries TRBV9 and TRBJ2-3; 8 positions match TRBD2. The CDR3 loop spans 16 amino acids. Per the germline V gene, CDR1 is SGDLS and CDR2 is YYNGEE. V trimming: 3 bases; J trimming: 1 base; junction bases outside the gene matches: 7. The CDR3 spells CASSAILSGGTDTQYF. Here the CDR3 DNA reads TGTGCCAGCAGCGCCATCCTTAGCGGGGGCACAGATACGCAGTATTTT.

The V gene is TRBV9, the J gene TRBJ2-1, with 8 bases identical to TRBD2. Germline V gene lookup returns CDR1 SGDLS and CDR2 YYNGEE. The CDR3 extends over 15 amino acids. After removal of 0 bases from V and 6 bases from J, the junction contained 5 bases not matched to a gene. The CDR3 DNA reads TGTGCCAGCAGCGTAGGGCTAGCGGGCTTCAATGAGCAGTTCTTC. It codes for CASSVGLAGFNEQFF.

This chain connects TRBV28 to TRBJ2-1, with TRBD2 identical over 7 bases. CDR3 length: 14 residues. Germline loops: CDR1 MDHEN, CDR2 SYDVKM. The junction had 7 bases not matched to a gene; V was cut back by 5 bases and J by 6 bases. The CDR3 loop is CASSPGGGLNEQFF. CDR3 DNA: TGTGCCAGCAGTCCTGGGGGAGGGCTCAATGAGCAGTTCTTC.

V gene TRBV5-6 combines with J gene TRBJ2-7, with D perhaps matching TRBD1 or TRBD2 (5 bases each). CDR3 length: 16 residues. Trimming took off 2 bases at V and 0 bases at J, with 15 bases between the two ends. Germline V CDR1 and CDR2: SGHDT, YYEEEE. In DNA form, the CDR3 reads TGTGCCAGCAGCTTTCCCGGGACCTGGAGCTCCTACGAGCAGTACTTC. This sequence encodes CASSFPGTWSSYEQYF.

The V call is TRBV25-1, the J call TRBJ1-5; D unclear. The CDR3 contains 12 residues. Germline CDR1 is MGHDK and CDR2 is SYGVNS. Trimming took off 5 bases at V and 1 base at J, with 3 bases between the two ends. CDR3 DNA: TGTGCCAGCAGTTGGAGCAATCAGCCCCAGCATTTT. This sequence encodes CASSWSNQPQHF.

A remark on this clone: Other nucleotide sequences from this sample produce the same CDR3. CDR3 sequence: CASSKGGASSYEQYF. The CDR3 DNA reads as TGTGCCAGCAGCAAAGGGGGGGCCAGCTCCTACGAGCAGTACTTC. The chain has TRBV21-1 and TRBJ2-7. TRBV21-1 is termed a pseudogene. This CDR3 has 15 residues.

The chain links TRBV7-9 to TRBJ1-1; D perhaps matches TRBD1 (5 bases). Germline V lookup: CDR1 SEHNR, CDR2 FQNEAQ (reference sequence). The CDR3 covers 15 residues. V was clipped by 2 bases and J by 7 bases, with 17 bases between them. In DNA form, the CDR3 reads TGTGCCAGCAGCTTAAGGAACGAGGGGAAGCATGAAGCTTTCTTT. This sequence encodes CASSLRNEGKHEAFF. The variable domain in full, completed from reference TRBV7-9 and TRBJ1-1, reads DTGVSQNPRHKITKRGQNVTFRCDPISEHNRLYWYRQTLGQGPEFLTYFQNEAQLEKSRLLSDRFSAERPKGSFSTLEIQRTEQGDSAMYLCASSLRNEGKHEAFFGQGTRLTVV.

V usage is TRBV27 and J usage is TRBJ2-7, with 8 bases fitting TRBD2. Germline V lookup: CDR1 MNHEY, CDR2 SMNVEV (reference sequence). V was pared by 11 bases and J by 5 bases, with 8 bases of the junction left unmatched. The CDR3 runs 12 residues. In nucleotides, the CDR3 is TGTGCCTCACGGGGACTAGTGGACGAGCAGTACTTC. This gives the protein CASRGLVDEQYF.

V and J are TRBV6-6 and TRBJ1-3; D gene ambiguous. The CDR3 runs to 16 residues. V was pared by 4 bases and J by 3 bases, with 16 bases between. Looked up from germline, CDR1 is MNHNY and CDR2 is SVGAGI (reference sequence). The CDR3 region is CASSSPPSRDGNTIYF. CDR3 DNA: TGTGCCAGCAGTTCCCCCCCCTCCCGGGATGGAAACACCATATATTTT.

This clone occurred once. The CDR3 sequence: CASSFSLAGAGELFF. The DNA for the CDR3 is TGCGCCAGCAGCTTCTCATTAGCGGGAGCCGGGGAGCTGTTTTTT. The chain is built from TRBV5-1 and TRBJ2-2, with 9 bases lining up with TRBD2. The CDR3 has 15 amino acids. Germline loops: CDR1 SGHRS, CDR2 YFSETQ. The V and J ends lost 2 bases and 6 bases, in that order; junction bases with no gene match: 5.

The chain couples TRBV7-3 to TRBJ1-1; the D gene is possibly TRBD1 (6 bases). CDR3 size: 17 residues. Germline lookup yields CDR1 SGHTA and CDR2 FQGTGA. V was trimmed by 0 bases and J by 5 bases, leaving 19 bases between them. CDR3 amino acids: CASSLTGGGAVGTEAFF. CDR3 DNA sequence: TGTGCCAGCAGCTTAACTGGAGGGGGTGCGGTTGGGACTGAAGCTTTCTTT.

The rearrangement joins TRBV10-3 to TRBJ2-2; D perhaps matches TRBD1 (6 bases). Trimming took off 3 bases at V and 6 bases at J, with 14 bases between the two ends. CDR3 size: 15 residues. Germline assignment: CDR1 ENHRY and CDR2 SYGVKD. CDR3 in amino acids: CAISERPGTSGELFF. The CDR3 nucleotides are TGTGCCATCAGTGAAAGGCCAGGGACATCCGGGGAGCTGTTTTTT.

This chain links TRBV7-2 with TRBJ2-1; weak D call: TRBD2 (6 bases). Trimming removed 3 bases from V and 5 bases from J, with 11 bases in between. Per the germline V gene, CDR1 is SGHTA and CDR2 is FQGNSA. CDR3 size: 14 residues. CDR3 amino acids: CASSFPGADNEQFF. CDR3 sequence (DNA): TGTGCCAGCAGCTTCCCGGGAGCGGACAATGAGCAGTTCTTC.